The 21 T cell receptor beta chains presented below share a single source sample, sequenced in a study of OX40 agonist ivuxolimab in advanced cancers. Libraries were prepared through the immunoSEQ multiplex PCR assay. In its TCRdb copy, this immuneACCESS table keeps in-frame sequences only and misses some clones. Where compared with another copy, unresolved V genes explain less than half of these, and the others have no known cause. Across this sample there are 60,000 to 65,000 clones, with roughly 90% seen only once. The ten largest account for 0.62% of the sample. Sample: CD4+ or CD8+ T cells sorted from blood, taken in a trial of the OX40 agonist ivuxolimab. The source is an adult with an advanced solid tumor such as melanoma, head and neck, liver or kidney cancer.

The rearrangement links TRBV9 to TRBJ2-5; TRBD2 matches 14 bases. The CDR3 extends over 16 amino acids. The germline V gene encodes CDR1 SGDLS and CDR2 YYNGEE. The V gene end was trimmed by 3 bases and the J gene end by 5 bases; junction bases not matched to a gene: 6. This chain's CDR3 is CASSAGLAGDPETQYF. CDR3 sequence (DNA): TGTGCCAGCAGCGCGGGACTAGCGGGAGATCCGGAGACCCAGTACTTC.

This clone was found a few times. V is TRBV20-1 and J is TRBJ1-1; D not certain. V lost 6 bases and J lost 4, with 6 bases in between. The CDR3 is 10 amino acids. Per germline, CDR1 DFQATT and CDR2 SNEGSKA (reference sequence). The CDR3 spells CSAGFTEAFF. The CDR3 DNA reads as TGCAGTGCAGGGTTCACTGAAGCTTTCTTT.

This chain joins TRBV6-5 and TRBJ1-2, with D unclear. V lost 0 bases to trimming and J lost 6 bases, with 8 bases between them. The germline gives CDR1 MNHEY, CDR2 SVGAGI. This CDR3 has 13 residues. The CDR3 nucleotides are TGTGCCAGCAGTTACTCCGGCAGAAATGGCTACACCTTC. Translated: CASSYSGRNGYTF.

The chain combines TRBV7-9 with TRBJ1-4, with D possibly matching TRBD1 (5 bases). In germline, CDR1 is SEHNR, CDR2 FQNEAQ (reference sequence). CDR3 length: 14 amino acids. V was pared by 1 base and J by 8 bases, with 11 bases between. The CDR3 DNA reads TGTGCCAGCAGCTTAGGGTCAGGGAAAGAAAAACTGTTTTTT. Protein product: CASSLGSGKEKLFF.

The chain uses TRBV6-5 and TRBJ2-7; tentative D call: TRBD1 (6 bases). The V gene's germline CDR1 is MNHEY and CDR2 SVGAGI. The CDR3 is 13 amino acids. V was clipped by 6 bases and J by 2 bases, with 11 bases between them. The CDR3 region is CASRSTGPYEQYF. The CDR3 DNA reads TGTGCCAGCAGATCCACAGGGCCCTACGAGCAGTACTTC.

This chain joins TRBV11-2 and TRBJ2-7; no clear D. This CDR3 comprises 14 residues. The V gene's germline CDR1 is SGHAT and CDR2 FQNNGV. The V gene lost 4 bases and the J gene lost 4 bases, with 14 bases spanning the gap. The CDR3 DNA reads TGTGCCAGCAGCTCCACCGGGCAAAGGTACGAGCAGTACTTC. The encoded protein is CASSSTGQRYEQYF. The variable domain in full, with the rest retrieved from reference TRBV11-2 and TRBJ2-7, is EAGVAQSPRYKIIEKRQSVAFWCNPISGHATLYWYQQILGQGPKLLIQFQNNGVVDDSQLPKDRFSAERLKGVDSTLKIQPAKLEDSAVYLCASSSTGQRYEQYFGPGTRLTVT.

This clone has just one count. The V gene is TRBV5-4, the J gene TRBJ2-3; 8 positions agree with TRBD2. Losses at the gene ends were 0 bases for V and 3 bases for J; bases not matched to a gene: 3. Germline V gene data show CDR1 as SGHNT and CDR2 as YYREEE (reference sequence). This CDR3 comprises 15 residues. The CDR3 is CASSLELAATDTQYF. The CDR3 nucleotides are TGTGCCAGCAGCTTGGAACTAGCGGCTACAGATACGCAGTATTTT. The full variable domain, with the rest looked up from reference TRBV5-4 and TRBJ2-3, is ETGVTQSPTHLIKTRGQQVTLRCSSQSGHNTVSWYQQALGQGPQFIFQYYREEENGRGNFPPRFSGLQFPNYSSELNVNALELDDSALYLCASSLELAATDTQYFGPGTRLTVL.

This rearrangement joins TRBV7-3 to TRBJ2-1; D gene ambiguous. This CDR3 comprises 12 residues. Germline assignment: CDR1 SGHTA and CDR2 FQGTGA. Trimming cost V 5 bases and J 10 bases, with 12 bases left between them. CDR3 residues: CASSLVAGEQFF. The CDR3 coding sequence is TGTGCCAGCAGCCTAGTAGCTGGCGAGCAGTTCTTC.

The chain combines TRBV6-5 with TRBJ1-4; 7 bases fit TRBD1. V lost 5 bases and J lost 3; bases outside the gene matches: 6. Germline CDR1 is MNHEY and CDR2 is SVGAGI. This CDR3 contains 15 residues. The CDR3, as DNA: TGTGCCAGCAGTCCCTGGACAGGATCTAATGAAAAACTGTTTTTT. Translated, it gives CASSPWTGSNEKLFF.

The chain recombines TRBV7-8 with TRBJ2-7, with TRBD1 identical over 7 bases. The V gene end was trimmed by 1 base and the J gene end by 4 bases; junction bases not matched to a gene: 1. CDR1 SGHVS and CDR2 FQNEAQ come from the germline V gene. The length of the CDR3 is 13 residues. CDR3 amino acids: CASSLGTGYEQYF. CDR3 bases: TGTGCCAGCAGCTTAGGGACAGGTTACGAGCAGTACTTC. Complete variable domain (other parts from reference TRBV7-8 and TRBJ2-7): GAGVSQSPRYKVAKRGQDVALRCDPISGHVSLFWYQQALGQGPEFLTYFQNEAQLDKSGLPSDRFFAERPEGSVSTLKIQRTQQEDSAVYLCASSLGTGYEQYFGPGTRLTVT.

This chain links TRBV5-4 with TRBJ2-1; D is perhaps TRBD2 (5 bases). Germline V gene data show CDR1 as SGHNT and CDR2 as YYREEE (reference sequence). CDR3 length equals 15 residues. The V and J ends lost 0 bases and 6 bases respectively, with 13 bases between them. The CDR3: CASSLAGYAGNEQFF. The DNA for the CDR3 is TGTGCCAGCAGCTTGGCTGGGTACGCGGGCAATGAGCAGTTCTTC.

A note on this clone: A read error may produce the germline difference seen at one junction end. The sample contains more than one DNA sequence encoding this CDR3. This sequence joins TRBV4-1 and TRBJ1-2; possible D gene TRBD1, 5 bases. CDR3 size: 16 residues. Per germline, CDR1 MGHRA and CDR2 YSYEKL. This chain's CDR3 is CASSQARDGTNYGYTF. DNA of the CDR3: TGCGCCAGTAGCCAAGCGAGGGACGGTACTAACTATGGCTACACCTTC.

The V gene is TRBV7-2, the J gene TRBJ2-1; TRBD2 matches 7 bases. The V and J ends lost 0 bases and 1 base, in that order; junction bases with no gene match: 3. This CDR3 is built from 16 residues. Per the germline V gene, CDR1 is SGHTA and CDR2 is FQGNSA. The CDR3 protein is CASSLAGSGSYNEQFF. DNA for the CDR3: TGTGCCAGCAGCTTAGCGGGTAGCGGGTCCTACAATGAGCAGTTCTTC. Looking up the rest from reference TRBV7-2 and TRBJ2-1 gives the full variable domain: GAGVSQSPSNKVTEKGKDVELRCDPISGHTALYWYRQSLGQGLEFLIYFQGNSAPDKSGLPSDRFSAERTGGSVSTLTIQRTQQEDSAVYLCASSLAGSGSYNEQFFGPGTRLTVL.

This sequence joins TRBV30 and TRBJ1-5, with TRBD1 as a possible D gene (5 bases). Germline V gene lookup returns CDR1 GTSNPN and CDR2 SVGIG (reference sequence). The length of the CDR3 is 12 residues. Trimming left V 3 bases short and J 2 bases short, with 5 bases between. The CDR3 DNA reads as TGTGCCTGGAGCAGGGGCAATCAGCCCCAGCATTTT. Translating gives CAWSRGNQPQHF.

The chain couples TRBV7-2 to TRBJ2-1; D gene uncertain. V was pared by 4 bases and J by 12 bases, with 13 bases between. This CDR3 has 12 residues. CDR1 and CDR2 from the germline V gene are SGHTA and FQGNSA. The CDR3 nucleotides read TGTGCCAGCAGCTATCCGGGTCGAGGGCAGTTCTTC. Protein product: CASSYPGRGQFF.

V gene TRBV11-2 combines with J gene TRBJ1-1; D is uncertain. This CDR3 spans 14 amino acids. The germline gives CDR1 SGHAT, CDR2 FQNNGV. Trimming pared 1 base from V and 0 bases from J, leaving 6 bases between. The CDR3 reads CASSLAGMNTEAFF. In DNA, the CDR3 is TGTGCCAGCAGCTTAGCCGGGATGAACACTGAAGCTTTCTTT.

The chain couples TRBV23-1 to TRBJ2-1; D perhaps matches TRBD2 (6 bases). TRBV23-1 is marked as an open reading frame, function uncertain. The V and J ends lost 6 bases and 1 base respectively, with 22 bases between them. The CDR3 loop spans 18 amino acids. CDR3 sequence: CASSRNPSAGLSYNEQFF. The CDR3 DNA follows: TGCGCCAGCAGCCGAAATCCCTCGGCGGGGCTGTCCTACAATGAGCAGTTCTTC.

This chain links TRBV6-1 with TRBJ1-2, with 11 nucleotides matching TRBD1. The germline V gene has CDR1 MNHNS and CDR2 SASEGT. V trimming: 6 bases; J trimming: 8 bases; junction bases outside the gene matches: 8. CDR3 length: 14 amino acids. CDR3 nucleotides: TGTGCCAGCAGGCTCGGGACAGGGGGAAAAGGCTACACCTTC. Amino acid sequence: CASRLGTGGKGYTF.

This chain links TRBV5-6 with TRBJ1-2; D perhaps matches TRBD1 (5 bases). Deletions cut 4 bases from V and 9 bases from J, with 16 bases between. CDR3 length equals 13 residues. Germline CDR1 and CDR2: SGHDT and YYEEEE. CDR3 residues: CASSAQGPRSYTF. CDR3 sequence (DNA): TGTGCCAGCAGCGCCCAGGGCCCCCGGAGCTACACCTTC.

This chain uses TRBV6-5 with TRBJ1-1, with D unclear. Germline V gives CDR1 MNHEY, CDR2 SVGAGI. This CDR3 has 14 amino acids. The V end was cut by 0 bases, the J end by 1 base, with 6 bases between. CDR3 residues: CASSYSQRNTEAFF. The CDR3 DNA reads TGTGCCAGCAGTTACTCCCAAAGGAACACTGAAGCTTTCTTT.

This clone is a singleton in its sample. The V gene is TRBV29-1, the J gene TRBJ1-4; tentative D call: TRBD1 (5 bases). Trimming removed 5 bases from V and 8 bases from J, with 12 bases in between. This CDR3 contains 12 residues. The germline V gene has CDR1 SQVTM and CDR2 ANQGSEA. The CDR3 loop is CSVFLGDEKLFF. The CDR3 bases are TGCAGCGTTTTCCTGGGGGACGAAAAACTGTTTTTT. The complete variable domain, with remaining parts taken from reference TRBV29-1 and TRBJ1-4, reads SAVISQKPSRDICQRGTSLTIQCQVDSQVTMMFWYRQQPGQSLTLIATANQGSEATYESGFVIDKFPISRPNLTFSTLTVSNMSPEDSSIYLCSVFLGDEKLFFGSGTQLSVL.